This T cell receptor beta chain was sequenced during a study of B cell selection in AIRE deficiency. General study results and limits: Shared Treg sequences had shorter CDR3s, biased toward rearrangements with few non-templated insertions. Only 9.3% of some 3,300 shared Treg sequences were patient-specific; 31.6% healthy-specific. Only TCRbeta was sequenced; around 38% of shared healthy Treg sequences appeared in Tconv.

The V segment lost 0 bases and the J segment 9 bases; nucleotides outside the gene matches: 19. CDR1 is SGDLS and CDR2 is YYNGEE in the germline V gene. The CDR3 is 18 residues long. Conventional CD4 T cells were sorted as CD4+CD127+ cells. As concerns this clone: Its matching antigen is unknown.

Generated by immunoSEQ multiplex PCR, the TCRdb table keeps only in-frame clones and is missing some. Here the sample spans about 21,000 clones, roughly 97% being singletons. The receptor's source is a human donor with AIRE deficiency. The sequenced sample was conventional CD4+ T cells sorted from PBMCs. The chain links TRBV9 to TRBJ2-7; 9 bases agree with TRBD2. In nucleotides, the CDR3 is TGTGCCAGCAGCGTAGGCGCGACTAGCGGAAACTACTACTCGGGGCAGTACTTC. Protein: CASSVGATSGNYYSGQYF.